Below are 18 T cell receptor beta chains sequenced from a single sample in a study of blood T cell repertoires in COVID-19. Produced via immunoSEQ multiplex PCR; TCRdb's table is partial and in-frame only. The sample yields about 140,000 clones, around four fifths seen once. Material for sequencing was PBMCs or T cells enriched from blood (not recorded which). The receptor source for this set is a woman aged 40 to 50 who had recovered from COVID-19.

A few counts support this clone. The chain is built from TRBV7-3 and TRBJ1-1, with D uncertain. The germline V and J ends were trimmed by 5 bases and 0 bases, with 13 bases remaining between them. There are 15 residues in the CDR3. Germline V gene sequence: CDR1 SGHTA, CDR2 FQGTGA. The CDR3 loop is CASSRTRDLNTEAFF. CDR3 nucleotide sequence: TGTGCCAGCAGCCGGACCCGGGATTTGAACACTGAAGCTTTCTTT.

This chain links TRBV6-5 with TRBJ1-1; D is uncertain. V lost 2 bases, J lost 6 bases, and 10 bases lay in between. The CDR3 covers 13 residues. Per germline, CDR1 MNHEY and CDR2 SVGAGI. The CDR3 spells CASSYGLGSEAFF. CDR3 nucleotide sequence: TGTGCCAGCAGTTACGGACTAGGCTCTGAAGCTTTCTTT.

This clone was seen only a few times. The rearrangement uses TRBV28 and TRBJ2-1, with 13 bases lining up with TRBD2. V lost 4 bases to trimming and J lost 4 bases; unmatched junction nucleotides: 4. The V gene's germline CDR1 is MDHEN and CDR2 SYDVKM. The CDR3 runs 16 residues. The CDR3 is CASSSPGLAGYNEQFF. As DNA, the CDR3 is TGTGCCAGCAGTTCCCCGGGACTAGCGGGATACAATGAGCAGTTCTTC.

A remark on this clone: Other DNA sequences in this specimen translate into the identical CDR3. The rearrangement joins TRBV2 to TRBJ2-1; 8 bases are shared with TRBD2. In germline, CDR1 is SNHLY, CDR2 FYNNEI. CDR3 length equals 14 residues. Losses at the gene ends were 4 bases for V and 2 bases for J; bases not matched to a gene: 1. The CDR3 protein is CASSGGRTYNEQFF. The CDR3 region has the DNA TGTGCCAGCAGTGGCGGGAGGACCTACAATGAGCAGTTCTTC.

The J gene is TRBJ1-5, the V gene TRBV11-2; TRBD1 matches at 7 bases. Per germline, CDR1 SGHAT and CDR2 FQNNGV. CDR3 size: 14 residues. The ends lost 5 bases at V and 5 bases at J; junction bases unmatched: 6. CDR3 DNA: TGTGCCAGCAGCCTACAGGGGATCGATCAGCCCCAGCATTTT. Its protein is CASSLQGIDQPQHF.

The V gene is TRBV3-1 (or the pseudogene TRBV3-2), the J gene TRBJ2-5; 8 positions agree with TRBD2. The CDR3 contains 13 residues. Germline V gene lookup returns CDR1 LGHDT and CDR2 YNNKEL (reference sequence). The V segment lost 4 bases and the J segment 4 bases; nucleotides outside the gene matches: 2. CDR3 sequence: CASSRTSGETQYF. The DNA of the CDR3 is TGTGCCAGCAGCCGCACTAGCGGAGAGACCCAGTACTTC.

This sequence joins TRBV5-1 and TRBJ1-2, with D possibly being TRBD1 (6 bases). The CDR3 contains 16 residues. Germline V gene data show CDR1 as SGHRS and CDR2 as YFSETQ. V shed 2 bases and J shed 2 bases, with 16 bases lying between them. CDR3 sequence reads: CASSLGSLGANYGYTF. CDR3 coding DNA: TGCGCCAGCAGCTTAGGCAGCCTGGGGGCCAACTATGGCTACACCTTC.

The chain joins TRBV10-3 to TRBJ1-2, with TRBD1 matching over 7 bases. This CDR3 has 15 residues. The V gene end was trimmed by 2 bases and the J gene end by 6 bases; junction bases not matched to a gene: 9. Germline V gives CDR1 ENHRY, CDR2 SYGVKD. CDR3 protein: CAISEGQEVLNGYTF. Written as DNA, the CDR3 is TGTGCCATCAGTGAGGGACAGGAGGTTTTGAATGGCTACACCTTC.

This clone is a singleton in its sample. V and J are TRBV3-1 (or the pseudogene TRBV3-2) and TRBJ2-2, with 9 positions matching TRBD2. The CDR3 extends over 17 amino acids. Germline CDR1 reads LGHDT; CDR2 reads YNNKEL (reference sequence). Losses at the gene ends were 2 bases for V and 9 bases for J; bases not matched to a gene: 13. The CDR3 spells CASSQIRAGGPSRELFF. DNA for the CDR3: TGTGCCAGCAGCCAAATCCGGGCGGGGGGGCCGTCAAGGGAGCTGTTTTTT.

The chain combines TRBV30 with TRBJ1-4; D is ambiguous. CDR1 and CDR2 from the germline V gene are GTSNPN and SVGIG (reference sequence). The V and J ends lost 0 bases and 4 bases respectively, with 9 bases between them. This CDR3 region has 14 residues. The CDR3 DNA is TGTGCCTGGAGTGTGGGCAGGCTTAATGAAAAACTGTTTTTT. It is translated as CAWSVGRLNEKLFF.

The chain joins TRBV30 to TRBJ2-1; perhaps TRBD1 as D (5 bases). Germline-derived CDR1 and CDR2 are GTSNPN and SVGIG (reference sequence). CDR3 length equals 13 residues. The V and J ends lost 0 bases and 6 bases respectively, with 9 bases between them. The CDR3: CAWSVNRLNEQFF. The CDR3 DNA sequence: TGTGCCTGGAGTGTAAACAGGCTCAATGAGCAGTTCTTC.

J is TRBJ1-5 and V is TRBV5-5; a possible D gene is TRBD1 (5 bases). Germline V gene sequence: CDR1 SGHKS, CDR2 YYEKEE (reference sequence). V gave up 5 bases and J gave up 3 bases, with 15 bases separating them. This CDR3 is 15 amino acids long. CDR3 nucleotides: TGTGCCAGCAGTCCCCTTGGGGGGGACAATCAGCCCCAGCATTTT. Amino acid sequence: CASSPLGGDNQPQHF.

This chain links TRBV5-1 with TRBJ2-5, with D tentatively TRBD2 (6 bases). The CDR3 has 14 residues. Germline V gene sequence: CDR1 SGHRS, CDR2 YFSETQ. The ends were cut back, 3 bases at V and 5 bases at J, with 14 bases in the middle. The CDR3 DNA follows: TGCGCCAGCAGCTGGGGACTTGACGTGGAGACCCAGTACTTC. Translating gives CASSWGLDVETQYF.

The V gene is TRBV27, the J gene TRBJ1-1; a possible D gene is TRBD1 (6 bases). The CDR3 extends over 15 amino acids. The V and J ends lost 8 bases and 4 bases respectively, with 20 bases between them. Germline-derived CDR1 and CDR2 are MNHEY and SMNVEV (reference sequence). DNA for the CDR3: TGTGCCAGCGCCCCGATTGTGACAGGAGGCACTGAAGCTTTCTTT. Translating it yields CASAPIVTGGTEAFF.

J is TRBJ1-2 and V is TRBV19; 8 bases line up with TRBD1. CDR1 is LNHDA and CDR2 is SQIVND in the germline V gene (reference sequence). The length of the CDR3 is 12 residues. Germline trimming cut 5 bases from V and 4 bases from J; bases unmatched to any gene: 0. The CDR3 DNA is TGTGCCAGTAGTGACAGGGGCTATGGCTACACCTTC. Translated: CASSDRGYGYTF.

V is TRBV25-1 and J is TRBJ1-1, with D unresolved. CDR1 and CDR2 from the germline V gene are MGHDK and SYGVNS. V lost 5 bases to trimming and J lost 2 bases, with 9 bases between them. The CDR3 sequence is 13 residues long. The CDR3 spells CASSSQANTEAFF. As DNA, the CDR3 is TGTGCCAGCAGTAGTCAGGCCAACACTGAAGCTTTCTTT. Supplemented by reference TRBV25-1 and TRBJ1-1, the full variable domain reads EADIYQTPRYLVIGTGKKITLECSQTMGHDKMYWYQQDPGMELHLIHYSYGVNSTEKGDLSSESTVSRIRTEHFPLTLESARPSHTSQYLCASSSQANTEAFFGQGTRLTVV.

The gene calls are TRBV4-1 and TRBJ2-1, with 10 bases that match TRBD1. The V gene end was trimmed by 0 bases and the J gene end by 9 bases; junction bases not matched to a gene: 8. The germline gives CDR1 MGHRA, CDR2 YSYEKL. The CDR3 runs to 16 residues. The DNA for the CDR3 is TGCGCCAGCAGCCAAGATGACAGGGGGCAATTGGGTGAGCAGTTCTTC. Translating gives CASSQDDRGQLGEQFF.

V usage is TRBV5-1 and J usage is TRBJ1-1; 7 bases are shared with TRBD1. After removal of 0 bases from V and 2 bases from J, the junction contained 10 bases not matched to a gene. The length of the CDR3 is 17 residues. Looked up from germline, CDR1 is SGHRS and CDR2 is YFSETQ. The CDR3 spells CASSLAITGTVNTEAFF. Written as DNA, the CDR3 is TGCGCCAGCAGCTTGGCCATAACCGGGACAGTCAACACTGAAGCTTTCTTT.